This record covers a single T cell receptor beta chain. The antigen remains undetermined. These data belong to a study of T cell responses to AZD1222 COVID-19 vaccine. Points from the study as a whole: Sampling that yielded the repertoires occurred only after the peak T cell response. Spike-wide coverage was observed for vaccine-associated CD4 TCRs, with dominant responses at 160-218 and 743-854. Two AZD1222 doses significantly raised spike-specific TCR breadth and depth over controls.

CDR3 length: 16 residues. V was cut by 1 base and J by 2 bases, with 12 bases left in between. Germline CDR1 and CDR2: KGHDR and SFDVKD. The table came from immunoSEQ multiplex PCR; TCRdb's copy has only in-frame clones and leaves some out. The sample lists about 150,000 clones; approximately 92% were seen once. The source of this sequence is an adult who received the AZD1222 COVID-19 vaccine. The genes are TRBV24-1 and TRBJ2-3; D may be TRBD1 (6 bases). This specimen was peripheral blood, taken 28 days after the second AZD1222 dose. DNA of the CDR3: TGTGCCACCAGTGATTTCGCAGGGGCATTCACAGATACGCAGTATTTT. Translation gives CATSDFAGAFTDTQYF.